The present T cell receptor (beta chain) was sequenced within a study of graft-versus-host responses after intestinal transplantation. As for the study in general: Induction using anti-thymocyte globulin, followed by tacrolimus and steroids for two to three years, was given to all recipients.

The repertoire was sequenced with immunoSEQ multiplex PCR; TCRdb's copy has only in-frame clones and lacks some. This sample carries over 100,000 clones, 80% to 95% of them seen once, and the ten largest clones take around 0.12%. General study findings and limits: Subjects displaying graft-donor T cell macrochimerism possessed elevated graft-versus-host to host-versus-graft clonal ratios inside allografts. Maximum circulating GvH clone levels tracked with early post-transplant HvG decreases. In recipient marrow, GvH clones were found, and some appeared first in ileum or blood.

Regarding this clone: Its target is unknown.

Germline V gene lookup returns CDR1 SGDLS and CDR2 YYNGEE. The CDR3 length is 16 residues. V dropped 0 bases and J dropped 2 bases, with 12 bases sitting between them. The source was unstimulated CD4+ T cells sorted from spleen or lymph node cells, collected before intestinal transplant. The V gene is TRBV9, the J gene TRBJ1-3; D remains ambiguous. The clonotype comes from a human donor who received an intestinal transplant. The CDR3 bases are TGTGCCAGCAGCGTAGTCCCGAAAACCCCTGGAAACACCATATATTTT. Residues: CASSVVPKTPGNTIYF. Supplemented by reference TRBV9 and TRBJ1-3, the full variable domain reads DSGVTQTPKHLITATGQRVTLRCSPRSGDLSVYWYQQSLDQGLQFLIQYYNGEERAKGNILERFSAQQFPDLHSELNLSSLELGDSALYFCASSVVPKTPGNTIYFGEGSWLTVV.